The 28 T cell receptor beta chains below all came from one sample that was sequenced in a study of cytomegalovirus exposure and HLA in healthy donors. Measured with immunoSEQ multiplex PCR; TCRdb has only the in-frame clones, and not every one. This sample has 150,000 to 170,000 clones, with about 82% found just once. The sequenced material came from PBMCs. These receptors were taken from a human donor in good health.

The chain employs TRBV6-6 and TRBJ2-7; 8 nucleotides match TRBD1. The germline gives CDR1 MNHNY, CDR2 SVGAGI (reference sequence). V shed 2 bases and J 3 bases; nucleotides not matched to a gene: 6. This CDR3 comprises 15 residues. CDR3 in DNA: TGTGCCAGCAGTTACCCCCCAGGGGGCATCTACGAGCAGTACTTC. Translated: CASSYPPGGIYEQYF.

The V gene is TRBV7-3, the J gene TRBJ1-2; 8 positions agree with TRBD1. CDR3 length: 13 residues. Trimming at V came to 4 bases and at J to 4 bases, leaving 2 bases not matched to a gene. Germline V gene sequence: CDR1 SGHTA, CDR2 FQGTGA. CDR3 region: CASSSDRGYGYTF. CDR3 DNA sequence: TGTGCCAGCAGCTCTGACAGGGGCTATGGCTACACCTTC.

The chain uses TRBV7-2 and TRBJ2-1, with 12 bases identical to TRBD2. Germline V gene lookup returns CDR1 SGHTA and CDR2 FQGNSA. This CDR3 region has 16 residues. V lost 5 bases to trimming and J lost 7 bases; unmatched junction nucleotides: 9. The CDR3 loop is CASSPLAGGPGNEQFF. DNA of the CDR3: TGTGCCAGCAGCCCGCTAGCGGGGGGGCCAGGTAATGAGCAGTTCTTC.

The gene calls are TRBV11-2 and TRBJ1-1, with 7 bases that match TRBD1. Germline loops: CDR1 SGHAT, CDR2 FQNNGV. This CDR3 is built from 16 residues. The ends lost 1 base at V and 1 base at J; junction bases unmatched: 6. Here the CDR3 DNA reads TGTGCCAGCAGCTTAGTGAGAAGACAGGGGAACACTGAAGCTTTCTTT. This codes for CASSLVRRQGNTEAFF.

This clone was detected only a few times. The gene calls are TRBV7-3 and TRBJ1-1; D remains unclear. The germline V gene encodes CDR1 SGHTA and CDR2 FQGTGA. The ends were cut back, 5 bases at V and 3 bases at J, with 10 bases in the middle. CDR3 length equals 13 residues. DNA for the CDR3: TGTGCCAGCAGCCAGGCAGATTACACTGAAGCTTTCTTT. Its translation: CASSQADYTEAFF.

This clone appeared a single time. Here the CDR3 reads CASSPGTKVADTQYF. In nucleotides, the CDR3 is TGTGCCAGCAGCCCCGGGACTAAGGTTGCAGATACGCAGTATTTT. The chain recombines TRBV7-9 with TRBJ2-3, with 7 positions matching TRBD2. CDR3 length: 15 residues. CDR1 and CDR2 (germline): SEHNR, FQNEAQ (reference sequence). Trimming cost V 5 bases and J 4 bases; bases outside gene matches: 9. The whole variable domain, remainder taken from reference TRBV7-9 and TRBJ2-3, is DTGVSQNPRHKITKRGQNVTFRCDPISEHNRLYWYRQTLGQGPEFLTYFQNEAQLEKSRLLSDRFSAERPKGSFSTLEIQRTEQGDSAMYLCASSPGTKVADTQYFGPGTRLTVL.

Note on this clone: Other DNA sequences in the sample encode the same CDR3. The gene calls are TRBV28 and TRBJ1-5; 10 bases agree with TRBD1. CDR1 is MDHEN and CDR2 is SYDVKM in the germline V gene. V shed 5 bases, J shed 2 bases, and the junction held 6 bases outside the gene matches. The CDR3 contains 16 residues. The CDR3 protein is CASSPSGTGGNQPQHF. Here the CDR3 DNA reads TGTGCCAGCAGTCCCTCCGGGACAGGGGGCAATCAGCCCCAGCATTTT.

V usage is TRBV6-5 and J usage is TRBJ2-3; a possible D gene is TRBD1 (6 bases). CDR1 MNHEY and CDR2 SVGAGI come from the germline V gene. The CDR3 loop spans 15 amino acids. The V end was cut by 4 bases, the J end by 4 bases, with 15 bases between. The CDR3 is CASSLYRAVSDTQYF. The CDR3 bases are TGTGCCAGCAGTTTATACAGGGCAGTCTCAGATACGCAGTATTTT.

The V call is TRBV28, the J call TRBJ1-2; the match to TRBD1 covers 9 bases. Trimming took 3 bases from V and 5 from J; bases not matched to a gene: 7. Germline V CDR1 and CDR2: MDHEN, SYDVKM. This CDR3 is built from 15 residues. Written as DNA, the CDR3 is TGTGCCAGCAGTTTCCAATTAGACAGGGGGTATGGCTACACCTTC. Translation: CASSFQLDRGYGYTF.

The chain couples TRBV6-4 to TRBJ2-5; 8 positions agree with TRBD2. The V segment lost 5 bases and the J segment 2 bases; nucleotides outside the gene matches: 7. This CDR3 has 15 residues. Per the germline V gene, CDR1 is MRHNA and CDR2 is SNTAGT. DNA of the CDR3: TGTGCCAGCAGTCCCCACGCGGGGGGACAAGAGACCCAGTACTTC. Translation gives CASSPHAGGQETQYF.

Comments on this clone: Other DNA variants within this sample encode the same CDR3. The CDR3 DNA follows: TGTGCCAGCAGCTTGGTGGGGGGAGAGACCCAGTACTTC. Its translation is CASSLVGGETQYF. The chain recombines TRBV5-6 with TRBJ2-5, with a tentative D call TRBD2 (6 bases). The V end was cut by 0 bases, the J end by 4 bases, with 7 bases between. Germline loops: CDR1 SGHDT, CDR2 YYEEEE. CDR3 length: 13 residues.

The gene calls are TRBV7-8 and TRBJ1-1, with 9 bases lining up with TRBD1. Germline CDR1 is SGHVS and CDR2 is FQNEAQ. The CDR3 runs to 14 residues. Losses at the gene ends were 5 bases for V and 6 bases for J; bases not matched to a gene: 7. The CDR3 here is CASSILRDRAEAFF. The CDR3 bases are TGTGCCAGCAGCATTCTTAGGGACAGGGCTGAAGCTTTCTTT. Filled out from reference TRBV7-8 and TRBJ1-1, the complete variable domain reads GAGVSQSPRYKVAKRGQDVALRCDPISGHVSLFWYQQALGQGPEFLTYFQNEAQLDKSGLPSDRFFAERPEGSVSTLKIQRTQQEDSAVYLCASSILRDRAEAFFGQGTRLTVV.

The chain couples TRBV7-3 to TRBJ2-7; TRBD2 agrees at 9 bases. Germline loops: CDR1 SGHTA, CDR2 FQGTGA. The CDR3 has 16 amino acids. V was pared by 2 bases and J by 1 base, with 6 bases of the junction left unmatched. CDR3 sequence: CASSLAPSGESYEQYF. In nucleotides, the CDR3 is TGTGCCAGCAGCTTAGCCCCTAGCGGGGAGTCCTACGAGCAGTACTTC.

This clone was picked up a small number of times. The gene calls are TRBV6-5 and TRBJ2-7, with D perhaps matching TRBD1 (6 bases). Germline CDR1 MNHEY, CDR2 SVGAGI. The CDR3 consists of 14 residues. V lost 5 bases, J lost 6 bases, and 17 bases lay in between. The CDR3: CASSRLQGYGEQYF. In DNA, the CDR3 is TGTGCCAGCAGTCGGCTACAGGGATATGGCGAGCAGTACTTC.

This chain links TRBV18 with TRBJ1-1, with 11 bases matching TRBD1. Germline-derived CDR1 and CDR2 are KGHSH and LQKENI. Losses at the gene ends were 3 bases for V and 3 bases for J; bases not matched to a gene: 9. This CDR3 has 17 amino acids. For the CDR3, the DNA is TGTGCCAGCTCACCGCGAAGGACAGGGGGCGTAGACACTGAAGCTTTCTTT. Its translation: CASSPRRTGGVDTEAFF.

The V and J genes are TRBV27 and TRBJ2-1; the D is unclear. The V end lost 0 bases, the J end lost 10 bases, and 7 bases lay between the germline ends. Per germline, CDR1 MNHEY and CDR2 SMNVEV (reference sequence). This CDR3 region has 12 residues. Here the CDR3 reads CASSLSTQEQFF. DNA for the CDR3: TGTGCCAGCAGTTTATCAACGCAGGAGCAGTTCTTC.

The rearrangement joins TRBV5-1 to TRBJ1-2, with 7 bases fitting TRBD1. The germline V gene has CDR1 SGHRS and CDR2 YFSETQ. V lost 2 bases, J lost 8 bases, and 6 bases stayed unmatched. This CDR3 has 13 residues. The CDR3 bases are TGCGCCAGCAGCTTCGACAGGGCGCGGGGCTACACCTTC. This codes for CASSFDRARGYTF. Full variable domain (outside the CDR3, taken from reference TRBV5-1 and TRBJ1-2): KAGVTQTPRYLIKTRGQQVTLSCSPISGHRSVSWYQQTPGQGLQFLFEYFSETQRNKGNFPGRFSGRQFSNSRSEMNVSTLELGDSALYLCASSFDRARGYTFGSGTRLTVV.

The chain couples TRBV27 to TRBJ1-4; unclear D gene. Trimming left V 0 bases short and J 8 bases short, with 10 bases between. The CDR3 sequence is 14 residues long. Per germline, CDR1 MNHEY and CDR2 SMNVEV (reference sequence). CDR3 residues: CASSLSQNWEKLFF. The CDR3, as DNA: TGTGCCAGCAGTTTATCACAGAATTGGGAAAAACTGTTTTTT.

This clone was counted a single time. The rearrangement uses TRBV7-6 and TRBJ2-3; the D gene is possibly TRBD2 (5 bases). The germline CDR1 and CDR2 sequences are SGHVS and FNYEAQ. This CDR3 spans 14 amino acids. Trimming took 1 base from V and 4 from J, leaving 9 bases between them. The CDR3 nucleotides are TGTGCCAGCAGCTTAGATGGGAGCGCAGATACGCAGTATTTT. This codes for CASSLDGSADTQYF.

The chain has TRBV7-9 and TRBJ1-2; 7 bases agree with TRBD1. This CDR3 has 16 residues. Germline CDR1 is SEHNR and CDR2 is FQNEAQ (reference sequence). Trimming at V came to 5 bases and at J to 3 bases, leaving 12 bases not matched to a gene. CDR3 in DNA: TGTGCCAGCAGCCCCCGGACAGGCGAACACTACTATGGCTACACCTTC. Protein product: CASSPRTGEHYYGYTF.

This clone came up once. The J gene is TRBJ2-1, the V gene TRBV28, with 8 bases matching TRBD1. J lost 2 bases, V lost 6 bases, and 9 bases had no gene match. The CDR3 has 16 amino acids. Germline CDR1 and CDR2: MDHEN and SYDVKM. CDR3 in amino acids: CASSPTGGRAYNEQFF. DNA for the CDR3: TGTGCCAGCAGCCCTACAGGGGGGCGGGCCTACAATGAGCAGTTCTTC.

The V gene is TRBV28, the J gene TRBJ1-1, with a possible D match to TRBD1 (5 bases). The germline CDR1 and CDR2 sequences are MDHEN and SYDVKM. The V end lost 2 bases, the J end lost 0 bases, and 7 bases lay between the germline ends. This CDR3 is built from 14 residues. CDR3 residues: CASSLTGMNTEAFF. In nucleotides, the CDR3 is TGTGCCAGCAGTTTAACAGGCATGAACACTGAAGCTTTCTTT.

The chain is built from TRBV27 and TRBJ2-7, with TRBD1 matching 8 bases. This CDR3 region has 16 residues. V was clipped by 5 bases and J by 0 bases; unmatched bases: 9. The germline gives CDR1 MNHEY, CDR2 SMNVEV (reference sequence). The CDR3: CASSPSTGATSYEQYF. The CDR3 DNA reads as TGTGCCAGCAGTCCCTCGACAGGGGCTACCTCCTACGAGCAGTACTTC.

The rearrangement links TRBV27 to TRBJ2-7; 11 bases agree with TRBD2. After removal of 9 bases from V and 3 bases from J, the junction contained 10 bases not matched to a gene. Per germline, CDR1 MNHEY and CDR2 SMNVEV (reference sequence). The CDR3 length is 15 residues. The CDR3 nucleotides are TGTGCCAGTCGTAATCTGGGACTAGCGGTCTACGAGCAGTACTTC. It yields the protein CASRNLGLAVYEQYF.

The CDR3 DNA sequence: TGTGCCAGCAGCCCAGCGGGACTAGCGGGGGGGCGGGGGGAGCTGTTTTTT. The encoded protein is CASSPAGLAGGRGELFF. This rearrangement joins TRBV7-2 to TRBJ2-2, with 16 bases that match TRBD2. CDR3 size: 17 residues. Germline loops: CDR1 SGHTA, CDR2 FQGNSA. V was clipped by 5 bases and J by 8 bases; unmatched bases: 8.

The genes are TRBV30 and TRBJ2-7, with TRBD1 identical over 7 bases. J gave up 3 bases and V 1 base, and 3 bases lay outside the gene matches. The CDR3 extends over 13 amino acids. Germline CDR1 reads GTSNPN; CDR2 reads SVGIG (reference sequence). CDR3 residues: CAWSGDSNYEQYF. In DNA, the CDR3 is TGTGCCTGGAGTGGGGACAGTAACTACGAGCAGTACTTC.

The chain combines TRBV7-9 with TRBJ2-1, with a tentative D call TRBD2 (5 bases). Trimming left V 1 base short and J 7 bases short, with 11 bases between. The germline V gene has CDR1 SEHNR and CDR2 FQNEAQ (reference sequence). This CDR3 spans 14 amino acids. The CDR3 coding sequence is TGTGCCAGCAGCTTAGGAGGGCTAGCTAATGAGCAGTTCTTC. Its protein product is CASSLGGLANEQFF.

The CDR3 loop is CASSLGPPDTQYF. In nucleotides, the CDR3 is TGTGCCAGCAGCTTAGGGCCACCAGATACGCAGTATTTT. The chain uses TRBV11-2 and TRBJ2-3; no clear D gene. The CDR3 totals 13 residues. Per germline, CDR1 SGHAT and CDR2 FQNNGV. V was trimmed by 1 base and J by 4 bases, leaving 6 bases between them.